This entry features one T cell receptor (beta chain) sequence. Its antigen is undetermined. The authors ran a second PCR of about 7 to 12 cycles using a sample-barcoded 5' primer and a J-beta primer mix. A single record per CDR3 protein comes from TCRdb applying MiXCR to the 5' RACE reads. The sample consists of approximately 850,000 distinct CDR3 sequences, roughly 50% of them appearing once. The V gene's germline CDR1 is ENHRY and CDR2 SYGVKD. Trimming removed 10 bases from V and 11 bases from J, with 17 bases in between. The CDR3 is 11 residues long. These data originate in a study of blood T cells in healthy people across ages. All donors came from Russia, were Caucasian and healthy, and spanned ages about 6 to 95. General study findings and limits: The fall in TCR beta diversity per million T cells was roughly linear with age. Versus aged donors, long-lived donors had higher diversity and more naive CD4+ cells.

Sequencing was done on a sample of blood. The chain is built from TRBV10-3 and TRBJ2-5, with D unclear. The TCR sequence derives from a man younger than 40 in good health. CDR3 region: CATSKDLPQYF. The DNA for the CDR3 is TGTGCCACCAGCAAAGACCTACCGCAGTACTTC.